Below, one T cell receptor beta chain is given with its context. Antigen unknown. Germline V gene data show CDR1 as SGHAT and CDR2 as FQNNGV. The CDR3 has 17 residues. V lost 6 bases to trimming and J lost 0 bases; unmatched junction nucleotides: 9. Prior autoimmune disease or systemic immunosuppression barred patients. This record belongs to a study of OX40 agonist ivuxolimab in advanced cancers. The overall study: Ivuxolimab is a fully human IgG2 antibody that activates OX40 (CD134). Cancers in dose escalation were hepatocellular, melanoma, renal cell and head and neck. Study-wide findings and caveats: The work left the antigen specificity of expanded peripheral T cells undetermined.

Assay: immunoSEQ multiplex PCR; the TCRdb copy retains only in-frame clones and omits some. The table records roughly 110,000 clones, around 93% of them present only once. The sequencing here drew on CD4+ or CD8+ T cells sorted from blood, taken in a trial of the OX40 agonist ivuxolimab. The source is an adult with an advanced solid tumor such as melanoma, head and neck, liver or kidney cancer. This chain connects TRBV11-2 to TRBJ2-5, with 11 bases aligning to TRBD2. This CDR3 is CASSSGRVHNYQETQYF. The CDR3 DNA follows: TGTGCCAGCAGTAGCGGGAGGGTACACAACTACCAAGAGACCCAGTACTTC. Based on the CDR3 plus reference TRBV11-2 and TRBJ2-5, the full variable domain is EAGVAQSPRYKIIEKRQSVAFWCNPISGHATLYWYQQILGQGPKLLIQFQNNGVVDDSQLPKDRFSAERLKGVDSTLKIQPAKLEDSAVYLCASSSGRVHNYQETQYFGPGTRLLVL.